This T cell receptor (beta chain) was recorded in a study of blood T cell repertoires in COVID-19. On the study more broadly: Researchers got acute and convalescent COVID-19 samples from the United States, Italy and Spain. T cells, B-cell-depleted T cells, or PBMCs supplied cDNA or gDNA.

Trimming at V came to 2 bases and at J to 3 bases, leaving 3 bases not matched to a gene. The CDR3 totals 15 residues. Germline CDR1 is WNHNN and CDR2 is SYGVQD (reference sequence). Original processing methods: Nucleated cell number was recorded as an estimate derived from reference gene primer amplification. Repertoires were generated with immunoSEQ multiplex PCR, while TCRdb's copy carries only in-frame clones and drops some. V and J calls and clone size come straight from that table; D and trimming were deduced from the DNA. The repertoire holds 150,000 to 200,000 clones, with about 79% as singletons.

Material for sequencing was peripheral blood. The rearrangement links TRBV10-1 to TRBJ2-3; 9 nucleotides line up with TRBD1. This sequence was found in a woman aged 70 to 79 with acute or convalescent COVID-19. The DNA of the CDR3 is TGCGCCAGCAGTGAGAGGACAGGGGAGACAGATACGCAGTATTTT. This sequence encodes CASSERTGETDTQYF.